This T cell receptor (beta chain) was sequenced during a study of blood T cells in healthy people across ages. A J-beta primer mix and a sample-barcoded 5' primer were used in a second PCR of roughly 6 to 11 cycles. TCRdb re-analysed the 5' RACE reads in MiXCR, keeping a single row per CDR3 protein. The table lists 800,000 or so distinct CDR3 sequences, more than 20% of them singletons. Trimming removed 5 bases at V and 4 bases at J, with 12 bases between. The CDR3 runs to 14 residues. CDR1 and CDR2 (germline): ENHRY, SYGVKD. The table lists this clonotype with a few counts. Another study also made use of these data, one on T cells of mothers and their children. That study reports: Whatever RNA was extracted went entirely into cDNA synthesis, at roughly 1.5 ug per 15 ul.

The sample was blood. The chain couples TRBV10-3 to TRBJ2-1; weak D call: TRBD2 (6 bases). This clonotype was obtained from a boy aged 5 to 17 in good health. CDR3 sequence: CAISTGSRYNEQFF. CDR3 nucleotides: TGTGCCATCAGTACCGGGAGCAGGTACAATGAGCAGTTCTTC.